Following are 18 T cell receptor beta chains from one sample sequenced in a study of blood T cell repertoires in COVID-19. Repertoires were generated with immunoSEQ multiplex PCR, while TCRdb's copy carries only in-frame clones and drops some. The repertoire consists of 200,000 to 250,000 clones, with roughly 79% occurring once and the leading ten covering roughly 8%. Specimen: peripheral blood. The receptor source for this set is a woman over 75 with COVID-19, enrolled during active disease.

The rearrangement joins TRBV19 to TRBJ2-3; D not resolved. Germline V CDR1 and CDR2: LNHDA, SQIVND (reference sequence). This CDR3 spans 14 amino acids. V was trimmed by 4 bases and J by 4 bases, leaving 12 bases between them. The CDR3 sequence: CASSRAPSPDTQYF. The CDR3, as DNA: TGTGCCAGTAGTAGGGCCCCTTCCCCAGATACGCAGTATTTT.

The chain joins TRBV3-1 (or the pseudogene TRBV3-2) to TRBJ2-5; 11 positions agree with TRBD2. Trimming at V came to 0 bases and at J to 4 bases, leaving 10 bases not matched to a gene. The CDR3 spans 18 residues. Per the germline V gene, CDR1 is LGHDT and CDR2 is YNNKEL (reference sequence). Written as DNA, the CDR3 is TGTGCCAGCAGCCAAGAACCCCTAGCGGGAGGAAGGTCAGAGACCCAGTACTTC. Translation: CASSQEPLAGGRSETQYF.

CDR3 amino acids: CASGPGRMNTEAFF. In DNA, the CDR3 is TGTGCTAGTGGTCCCGGGAGGATGAACACTGAAGCTTTCTTT. The chain employs TRBV12-5 and TRBJ1-1; no firm D call. Trimming pared 5 bases from V and 0 bases from J, leaving 10 bases between. Germline CDR1 LGHNT, CDR2 FRNRAP. The CDR3 consists of 14 residues.

This chain connects TRBV7-6 to TRBJ1-1; 8 positions agree with TRBD1. The germline CDR1 and CDR2 sequences are SGHVS and FNYEAQ. CDR3 size: 14 residues. J lost 7 bases, V lost 5 bases, and 9 bases had no gene match. CDR3 DNA: TGTGCCAGCAGCCTTGGACAGGGCCCCGATGAAGCTTTCTTT. This sequence encodes CASSLGQGPDEAFF.

The rearrangement joins TRBV6-6 to TRBJ2-7; 9 bases line up with TRBD2. This CDR3 spans 14 amino acids. Germline lookup yields CDR1 MNHNY and CDR2 SVGAGI (reference sequence). Losses at the gene ends were 4 bases for V and 3 bases for J; bases not matched to a gene: 4. The CDR3 protein is CASSSGTSIYEQYF. CDR3 bases: TGTGCCAGCAGTTCCGGGACTAGCATCTACGAGCAGTACTTC.

Turning to this clone: One end of the junction fails to match germline, which may point to a read error. V gene TRBV7-7 combines with J gene TRBJ2-3; 9 bases align to TRBD2. The CDR3 extends over 15 amino acids. Germline CDR1 is SSHAT and CDR2 is FNYEAQ (reference sequence). CDR3: CASSQAGGGTDTQYF. CDR3 nucleotide sequence: TGTGCTAGCAGCCAAGCGGGAGGAGGCACAGATACGCAGTATTTT.

This clone was detected only once. The chain couples TRBV3-1 (or the pseudogene TRBV3-2) to TRBJ1-2, with 10 bases identical to TRBD1. V gave up 5 bases and J gave up 6 bases; unmatched junction bases: 6. Germline loops: CDR1 LGHDT, CDR2 YNNKEL (reference sequence). This CDR3 spans 14 amino acids. The CDR3 here is CASSTWTGGNGYTF. The CDR3 DNA reads as TGTGCCAGCAGCACTTGGACAGGGGGAAATGGCTACACCTTC.

The chain joins TRBV28 to TRBJ2-7; possible D gene TRBD1, 6 bases. CDR3 length equals 13 residues. The germline V gene encodes CDR1 MDHEN and CDR2 SYDVKM. Trimming took 6 bases from V and 6 from J, leaving 15 bases between them. The CDR3 region is CASRGGSSLEQYF. The DNA for the CDR3 is TGTGCCAGCAGAGGGGGATCCTCCCTCGAGCAGTACTTC.

The rearrangement links TRBV5-1 to TRBJ2-2; D possibly corresponds to TRBD2 (6 bases). Germline V gene sequence: CDR1 SGHRS, CDR2 YFSETQ. The CDR3 contains 16 residues. V was shortened by 7 bases and J by 2 bases, with 18 bases between the two germline ends. CDR3 region: CASGGFRAQNTGELFF. CDR3 in DNA: TGCGCCAGCGGAGGGTTCCGGGCACAAAACACCGGGGAGCTGTTTTTT.

The rearrangement links TRBV6-2 or TRBV6-3 to TRBJ1-2; no definite D call. Germline V CDR1 and CDR2: MNHEY, SVGEGT. This CDR3 is 13 amino acids long. V shed 2 bases and J shed 8 bases, with 12 bases lying between them. Written as DNA, the CDR3 is TGTGCCAGCAGTTACAGTACAGTCTCCGGCTACACCTTC. Its protein product is CASSYSTVSGYTF.

DNA of the CDR3: TGCGCCAGCAGCCAGGGGGGCAATCAGCCCCAGCATTTT. As protein: CASSQGGNQPQHF. This chain links TRBV5-1 with TRBJ1-5, with TRBD1 identical over 7 bases. CDR3 length: 13 residues. Germline V CDR1 and CDR2: SGHRS, YFSETQ. V lost 4 bases to trimming and J lost 2 bases; unmatched junction nucleotides: 0.

The chain joins TRBV4-3 to TRBJ2-7; D uncertain. The CDR3 sequence is 13 residues long. V shed 3 bases and J shed 7 bases, with 13 bases lying between them. Per the germline V gene, CDR1 is LGHNA and CDR2 is YSLEER. The CDR3 is CASSQDQRREQYF. The CDR3, as DNA: TGCGCCAGCAGCCAGGATCAGAGGAGAGAGCAGTACTTC.

Turning to this clone: Being one base from a much bigger clone, this may be a read error. The chain has TRBV11-3 and TRBJ1-5, with a tentative D call TRBD1 (5 bases). Trimming removed 3 bases from V and 2 bases from J, with 5 bases in between. The CDR3 covers 13 residues. Germline CDR1 SGHNT, CDR2 YENEEA. In nucleotides, the CDR3 is TGTGCCAGCAGCTTGACAGGCAATCAGCCCCAGCATTTT. Its translation: CASSLTGNQPQHF.

The genes are TRBV27 and TRBJ2-2, with a tentative D call TRBD2 (5 bases). The CDR3 spans 16 residues. Germline V CDR1 and CDR2: MNHEY, SMNVEV (reference sequence). The V and J ends lost 1 base and 2 bases respectively, with 11 bases between them. The CDR3 sequence: CASSLWETLNTGELFF. The DNA for the CDR3 is TGTGCCAGCAGTTTATGGGAGACACTTAACACCGGGGAGCTGTTTTTT.

This clone was seen a handful of times. The same CDR3 also results from other DNA sequences found in this sample. The chain recombines TRBV7-2 with TRBJ1-5; 7 bases align to TRBD1. V gave up 1 base and J gave up 4 bases; unmatched junction bases: 4. There are 15 residues in the CDR3. CDR1 and CDR2 (germline): SGHTA, FQGNSA. The CDR3 DNA reads TGTGCCAGCAGCTTAGGGGGACAGCGAAATCAGCCCCAGCATTTT. It encodes CASSLGGQRNQPQHF.

This clone was recorded once. This chain uses TRBV30 with TRBJ1-6, with TRBD1 as a possible D gene (5 bases). Trimming pared 2 bases from V and 9 bases from J, leaving 14 bases between. The CDR3 spans 14 residues. Germline CDR1 and CDR2: GTSNPN and SVGIG (reference sequence). The CDR3 region is CAWSLSQGGSPLHF. The CDR3 nucleotides are TGTGCCTGGAGTTTGAGTCAGGGAGGTTCACCCCTCCACTTT.

This chain uses TRBV7-2 with TRBJ2-3, with D perhaps matching TRBD2 (6 bases). The CDR3 covers 13 residues. Trimming shortened V by 6 bases and J by 3 bases, and 10 bases separated the two germline ends. Germline V gives CDR1 SGHTA, CDR2 FQGNSA. For the CDR3, the DNA is TGTGCCAGCAGGACTAGTGGTACAGATACGCAGTATTTT. Translated, it gives CASRTSGTDTQYF.

This clone has only a few counts. The J gene is TRBJ2-2, the V gene TRBV10-3, with 10 positions matching TRBD1. Germline V gene sequence: CDR1 ENHRY, CDR2 SYGVKD. V lost 11 bases and J lost 6; bases outside the gene matches: 9. CDR3 length: 14 residues. The CDR3 DNA reads TGTGCCCCTATGATGGACAGGGGGTCCGGGGAGCTGTTTTTT. Its protein is CAPMMDRGSGELFF.